The source of this TCR beta chain is a study of glioma-infiltrating T cells (dated by TCRdb to the mid-2010s). Background on the whole study: TCR alpha- and beta-chain repertoires were sequenced from glioma tissue, non-neoplastic brain tissue and matched peripheral blood mononuclear cells. Each tissue-infiltrating repertoire was compared with the same patient's peripheral blood repertoire to measure divergence between tissue and blood T-cell populations. Three low-grade glioma patients, roughly eight primary glioblastoma patients, and three non-glioma patients who contributed non-neoplastic brain tissue made up the paired cohort. General study outcomes and caveats: Group comparisons rested on small numbers: three non-neoplastic, three low-grade glioma and 7 or 8 glioblastoma patients. VJ-independent divergence between tissue and blood was found to be below expectation in non-neoplastic patients but above expectation in all gliomas, particularly low-grade gliomas. Very few CDR3 sequences were found to be shared between tissue and blood, and this scarcity was attributed to high CDR3 diversity and limited sampling.

This clonotype was counted ten times or more. There is no known antigen for this receptor. No quality values exist for individual bases; no much larger clone is one base distant. The junction shows trimming of 3 bases on V and 0 bases on J, plus 8 bases between the germline ends. Reading from cysteine to phenylalanine, the CDR3 counts 14 amino acids. Left in the record is the CDR3 DNA by itself, 42 bases read in frame from the first base. The iRepertoire nested amplicon-rescue multiplex PCR (arm-PCR) platform was used to amplify TCR alpha and beta CDR3 regions from RNA. The input for one-step reverse transcription and amplification was roughly 100-450 ng of either tissue mRNA or PBMC total RNA. Following bead purification, Illumina adapters were added through a secondary multiplex PCR, and the libraries were then gel-purified between 200 and 400 bp. Demultiplexing relied on internal 6-nucleotide barcodes carried by the libraries. Sequencing of the libraries was done on an Illumina MiSeq using 2x220 or 2x250 nucleotide paired-end reads. For the original study's pipeline: Paired reads were merged using FLASH 1.2.11 and aligned with BWA-MEM to the GRCh37 human genome, and TRA and TRB reads were then extracted. For V and J assignment, an IMGT-derived reference of cassette sequences and CDR3 motifs that included pseudogenes was used. Three-frame translation of reads was performed, and productive CDR3s were defined as those with a C...FGXG motif and no stop codons. A clonotype was defined as a unique combination of a V-J cassette pair and a CDR3 amino acid sequence. Hamming distance filtering was applied to reads, with thresholds set by the sequence error rate of each sample in mapped regions. TCRdb trimmed the raw reads at Q25, called clones with MiXCR and kept productive beta chains. Entries are consolidated by CDR3 protein sequence, retaining the most common genes and DNA. What appears here as the V and J calls and clone size reflects TCRdb's work, not the paper's. In all, the sample holds about 10,000 distinct CDR3 sequences, and 45% to 65% of those were seen once. About a fifth of the sample comes from the top ten.

The TCR comes from a human donor with low-grade glioma or glioblastoma, undergoing nonglioma brain surgery, or in good health (not recorded which). In this chain, TRBV12-3 or TRBV12-4 is recombined with TRBJ2-5; the D gene remains uncertain. Sample: glioma tissue, nonneoplastic brain tissue, or PBMCs (not recorded which). CDR3 loop: CASSFASYQETQYF. The nucleotides read TGTGCCAGCAGTTTTGCGTCGTACCAAGAGACCCAGTACTTC.